This T cell receptor beta chain was documented in a study of T-cell memory formation after mild COVID-19. Study-wide context: Among the donors, TCR clusters were largely specific to each donor.

Germline values: CDR1 SNHLY, CDR2 FYNNEI. CDR3 length: 14 residues. Trimming at V came to 6 bases and at J to 7 bases, leaving 3 bases not matched to a gene. Study conclusions and caveats: Clones that got smaller from day 15 to 85 had even CD4/CD8, while clones growing later tipped toward CD4+. Contracting CD4+ clones lay largely in CM and EM, with CD8+ ones residing in EMRA.

With regard to this clonotype: The antigen remains undetermined.

TCRdb reprocessed the 5' RACE reads with MiXCR, giving one entry per CDR3 protein. The sample lists approximately 100,000 distinct CDR3 sequences, more than 15% seen once, with 25% to 30% in the top ten. The rearrangement links TRBV2 to TRBJ2-1; 13 nucleotides match TRBD2. This TCR was recovered from an adult woman who had mild COVID-19 (a few samples of this study predate the infection). Cell type and time point are not known. The sequenced sample consisted of PBMCs or a T cell subset sorted from them (not recorded which). The CDR3 sequence is CASSRGLAGNEQFF. CDR3 DNA: TGTGCCAGCAGCCGGGGACTAGCGGGGAATGAGCAGTTCTTC.